The present entry profiles one TCR beta chain with its context. The antigen is unknown. Its ends do not fully match the called genes, so a read error is possible. The CDR3 has 15 residues. The germline CDR1 and CDR2 sequences are LGHDT and YNNKEL (reference sequence). Each sample yielded at least 6 million isolated PBMCs. Samples each yielded at least 5 micrograms of total RNA. These data belong to a study of blood T cells in healthy people across ages. A J-beta primer mix and a sample-barcoded 5' primer were used in a second PCR of about 6 to 12 cycles. One entry per CDR3 protein, called by TCRdb with MiXCR from the 5' RACE reads. The data contain some 710,000 distinct CDR3 sequences, 35% to 50% of them singletons. Study observations and caveats: Leaving the PBMCs unsorted stopped any conclusive comparison of naive versus antigen-experienced cells. More naive CD4+ cells and higher diversity were found in long-lived than in aged donors.

The sequenced sample consisted of blood. The chain links TRBV3-1 to TRBJ1-2; 9 nucleotides line up with TRBD1. The TCR sequence derives from an elderly man in good health. CDR3 loop: CASSHQTGQGGGYTF. DNA for the CDR3: TGCGCCAGCAGCCATCAGACGGGACAGGGCGGCGGCTACACCTTC.